These 24 T cell receptor beta chains share one sample of origin, sequenced in a study of cytomegalovirus exposure and HLA in healthy donors. 13 Jbeta primers and 60 Vbeta primers were used for the PCR. Libraries were prepared by immunoSEQ multiplex PCR; TCRdb keeps only in-frame clonotypes and omits some of them. The table includes around 200,000 clones, approximately 82% detected once. Sequenced sample: PBMCs. The receptors come from a woman aged 40 to 50 in good health and CMV-seronegative.

The rearrangement links TRBV29-1 to TRBJ2-7; D may be TRBD2 (5 bases). Looked up from germline, CDR1 is SQVTM and CDR2 is ANQGSEA. This CDR3 comprises 13 residues. Trimming cost V 3 bases and J 2 bases, with 11 bases left between them. This CDR3 is CSVESGVTYEQYF. Here the CDR3 DNA reads TGCAGCGTTGAGTCCGGGGTGACCTACGAGCAGTACTTC.

This clone was recorded once. Here the CDR3 DNA reads TGCGCCAACCCAGGGGAGACCCAGTACTTC. Residues: CANPGETQYF. The V gene is TRBV4-3, the J gene TRBJ2-5; TRBD1 might be the D (5 bases). From germline, CDR1 is LGHNA and CDR2 YSLEER. The CDR3 is 10 amino acids. Trimming pared 10 bases from V and 5 bases from J, leaving 8 bases between.

V gene TRBV15 combines with J gene TRBJ1-4; 8 bases are shared with TRBD1. V lost 9 bases and J lost 2; bases outside the gene matches: 8. Germline CDR1 and CDR2: LNHNV and YYDKDF (reference sequence). There are 15 residues in the CDR3. CDR3 residues: CATGTGQGTNEKLFF. The CDR3 region has the DNA TGTGCCACTGGGACAGGCCAGGGCACTAATGAAAAACTGTTTTTT.

With respect to this clone: Within the sample, other DNA sequences also encode this same CDR3. The chain couples TRBV5-6 to TRBJ2-7; D might be TRBD1 (5 bases). Trimming took 0 bases from V and 3 from J, leaving 10 bases between them. The CDR3 covers 14 residues. Germline CDR1 is SGHDT and CDR2 is YYEEEE. For the CDR3, the DNA is TGTGCCAGCAGCTTGGCTCAGGGCCTCTACGAGCAGTACTTC. This sequence encodes CASSLAQGLYEQYF.

The rearrangement links TRBV20-1 to TRBJ1-2, with D unclear. Germline V lookup: CDR1 DFQATT, CDR2 SNEGSKA (reference sequence). This CDR3 contains 11 residues. The V end was cut by 6 bases, the J end by 4 bases, with 9 bases between. The CDR3 bases are TGCAGTGCCCAGTCCGCCTATGGCTACACCTTC. Protein sequence: CSAQSAYGYTF.

The chain carries TRBV29-1 and TRBJ1-2; unclear D gene. From germline, CDR1 is SQVTM and CDR2 ANQGSEA. V lost 4 bases and J 8 bases, leaving 17 bases between the germline ends. The CDR3 sequence is 13 residues long. The CDR3 is CSVGRIEEGGYTF. In DNA form, the CDR3 reads TGCAGCGTTGGTCGAATAGAGGAGGGCGGCTACACCTTC.

The genes are TRBV7-2 and TRBJ2-5; TRBD1 aligns across 8 bases. J lost 5 bases, V lost 4 bases, and 9 bases had no gene match. CDR3 length: 15 residues. Germline V gene lookup returns CDR1 SGHTA and CDR2 FQGNSA. CDR3: CASSSGTGSGETQYF. The CDR3 bases are TGTGCCAGCAGCTCGGGGACAGGATCCGGGGAGACCCAGTACTTC.

The chain couples TRBV9 to TRBJ1-2; 7 positions agree with TRBD1. The germline V gene encodes CDR1 SGDLS and CDR2 YYNGEE. V lost 3 bases and J lost 8; bases outside the gene matches: 13. The CDR3 runs to 15 residues. The CDR3 sequence: CASSATQYRGRGYTF. The CDR3 region has the DNA TGTGCCAGCAGCGCAACTCAATACAGGGGCAGAGGCTACACCTTC.

This chain connects TRBV5-8 to TRBJ1-1, with TRBD1 matching 7 bases. V lost 4 bases and J lost 4; bases outside the gene matches: 7. Germline lookup yields CDR1 SGHTS and CDR2 YDEGEE. The CDR3 consists of 14 residues. The CDR3 DNA reads TGTGCCAGCAGCCGCGGGCCAGGGGGCACTGAAGCTTTCTTT. It encodes CASSRGPGGTEAFF.

The chain joins TRBV6-5 to TRBJ1-1; 7 nucleotides match TRBD1. CDR3 length: 15 amino acids. The germline V gene has CDR1 MNHEY and CDR2 SVGAGI. The V and J ends lost 5 bases and 2 bases, in that order; junction bases with no gene match: 8. This CDR3 reads CASSPAGTENTEAFF. As DNA, the CDR3 is TGTGCCAGCAGTCCGGCCGGGACAGAAAACACTGAAGCTTTCTTT.

This clone occurred once. This chain connects TRBV27 to TRBJ1-1; 7 nucleotides agree with TRBD1. CDR3 length equals 14 residues. Trimming at V came to 5 bases and at J to 10 bases, leaving 13 bases not matched to a gene. Germline V CDR1 and CDR2: MNHEY, SMNVEV (reference sequence). Here the CDR3 DNA reads TGTGCCAGCAGTCCCATTTGGAGGACAGGAGGAGCTTTCTTT. Translating gives CASSPIWRTGGAFF.

This chain connects TRBV6-1 to TRBJ2-7, with 11 bases fitting TRBD1. Germline CDR1 is MNHNS and CDR2 is SASEGT. With V trimmed by 2 bases and J by 6 bases, 9 bases remained unmatched. There are 16 residues in the CDR3. CDR3 DNA sequence: TGTGCCAGCAGTGAATTGGTGGGACAGGGGGGGCGCGAGCAGTACTTC. Protein: CASSELVGQGGREQYF.

V usage is TRBV27 and J usage is TRBJ1-1; perhaps TRBD1 as D (5 bases). V was shortened by 0 bases and J by 3 bases, with 11 bases between the two germline ends. CDR1 and CDR2 from the germline V gene are MNHEY and SMNVEV (reference sequence). CDR3 length equals 15 residues. The CDR3 coding sequence is TGTGCCAGCAGTTTATCGATGGGGGGGTACACTGAAGCTTTCTTT. Translating gives CASSLSMGGYTEAFF.

The V call is TRBV6-6, the J call TRBJ2-7; TRBD2 agrees at 8 bases. V lost 3 bases, J lost 3 bases, and 7 bases stayed unmatched. CDR3 size: 15 residues. The germline V gene encodes CDR1 MNHNY and CDR2 SVGAGI (reference sequence). DNA of the CDR3: TGTGCCAGCAGTTATCGGGTAGCGGGATTCTACGAGCAGTACTTC. Protein sequence: CASSYRVAGFYEQYF.

The CDR3 bases are TGTGCCAGCAGCTTAAAGGGGGTCGGTGGAGCGTACCAAGAGACCCAGTACTTC. It codes for CASSLKGVGGAYQETQYF. The chain uses TRBV7-2 and TRBJ2-5, with a possible D match to TRBD1 (6 bases). Trimming took 2 bases from V and 0 from J, leaving 19 bases between them. The CDR3 loop spans 18 amino acids. Germline-derived CDR1 and CDR2 are SGHTA and FQGNSA.

V gene TRBV5-4 combines with J gene TRBJ2-6; a possible D gene is TRBD2 (6 bases). CDR3 length: 15 amino acids. Germline CDR1 and CDR2: SGHNT and YYREEE (reference sequence). V was clipped by 4 bases and J by 5 bases, with 13 bases between them. The CDR3 sequence: CASSPGTDWANVLTF. The CDR3 DNA sequence: TGTGCCAGCAGCCCAGGGACTGACTGGGCCAACGTCCTGACTTTC.

The chain uses TRBV7-3 and TRBJ1-2; 9 bases match TRBD1. The CDR3 runs to 15 residues. Losses at the gene ends were 4 bases for V and 5 bases for J; bases not matched to a gene: 8. Germline V gene sequence: CDR1 SGHTA, CDR2 FQGTGA. The CDR3 region has the DNA TGTGCCAGCAGCTACCGGGACAGGGCAGGATATGGCTACACCTTC. Translated: CASSYRDRAGYGYTF.

The J gene is TRBJ1-2, the V gene TRBV7-9; 7 bases agree with TRBD1. The CDR3 spans 16 residues. The junction had 8 bases not matched to a gene; V was cut back by 4 bases and J by 0 bases. Germline CDR1 SEHNR, CDR2 FQNEAQ (reference sequence). The CDR3 region has the DNA TGTGCCAGCAGCTCTGGACAGGCCGGCCCTAACTATGGCTACACCTTC. Translation: CASSSGQAGPNYGYTF.

This chain joins TRBV19 and TRBJ1-4; D possibly corresponds to TRBD1 (5 bases). This CDR3 comprises 19 residues. With 8 bases removed from V and 10 bases from J, the gap between germline ends came to 35 bases. Germline lookup yields CDR1 LNHDA and CDR2 SQIVND (reference sequence). CDR3 loop: CASGHSRQISGLLFGKLFF. DNA of the CDR3: TGTGCCAGTGGACACAGCAGGCAAATTAGCGGGTTGTTGTTCGGAAAACTGTTTTTT.

This chain joins TRBV6-4 and TRBJ1-6; no clear D gene. V was trimmed by 4 bases and J by 8 bases, leaving 12 bases between them. The CDR3 extends over 14 amino acids. Germline-derived CDR1 and CDR2 are MRHNA and SNTAGT. CDR3 loop: CASSAGREDSPLHF. DNA of the CDR3: TGTGCCAGCAGTGCCGGGAGGGAGGATTCACCCCTCCACTTT.

This clone was observed once. The chain has TRBV2 and TRBJ2-4; no firm D call. Trimming stripped 7 bases from V and 7 bases from J, with 11 bases between. The CDR3 covers 12 residues. Germline values: CDR1 SNHLY, CDR2 FYNNEI. Written as DNA, the CDR3 is TGTGCCAGCACTGGCAATTCGAACATTCAGTACTTC. This gives the protein CASTGNSNIQYF. The full variable domain, completed using reference TRBV2 and TRBJ2-4, is EPEVTQTPSHQVTQMGQEVILRCVPISNHLYFYWYRQILGQKVEFLVSFYNNEISEKSEIFDDQFSVERPDGSNFTLKIRSTKLEDSAMYFCASTGNSNIQYFGAGTRLSVL.

The rearrangement links TRBV7-9 to TRBJ1-1; 11 nucleotides match TRBD1. CDR3 length equals 16 residues. Germline V lookup: CDR1 SEHNR, CDR2 FQNEAQ (reference sequence). Unmatched junction bases numbered 7, after V lost 1 base and J lost 6 bases. CDR3 amino acids: CASSLDGTGGISEAFF. DNA of the CDR3: TGTGCCAGCAGCTTAGACGGGACAGGGGGTATTTCTGAAGCTTTCTTT. The variable domain in full, with the rest retrieved from reference TRBV7-9 and TRBJ1-1, is DTGVSQNPRHKITKRGQNVTFRCDPISEHNRLYWYRQTLGQGPEFLTYFQNEAQLEKSRLLSDRFSAERPKGSFSTLEIQRTEQGDSAMYLCASSLDGTGGISEAFFGQGTRLTVV.

V usage is TRBV5-1 and J usage is TRBJ2-7, with D tentatively TRBD1 (6 bases). This CDR3 spans 15 amino acids. With 0 bases removed from V and 7 bases from J, the gap between germline ends came to 17 bases. Germline CDR1 is SGHRS and CDR2 is YFSETQ. CDR3 bases: TGCGCCAGCAGCTTGGACAGGGCCACCTCGGGTGAGCAGTACTTC. Translation gives CASSLDRATSGEQYF.

The rearrangement joins TRBV7-9 to TRBJ2-5; TRBD2 aligns across 10 bases. V shed 1 base and J 3 bases; nucleotides not matched to a gene: 2. This CDR3 contains 15 residues. Germline lookup yields CDR1 SEHNR and CDR2 FQNEAQ (reference sequence). The CDR3 region has the DNA TGTGCCAGCAGCTTAGTCCTAGCGGGGGAAGAGACCCAGTACTTC. Translated, it gives CASSLVLAGEETQYF.